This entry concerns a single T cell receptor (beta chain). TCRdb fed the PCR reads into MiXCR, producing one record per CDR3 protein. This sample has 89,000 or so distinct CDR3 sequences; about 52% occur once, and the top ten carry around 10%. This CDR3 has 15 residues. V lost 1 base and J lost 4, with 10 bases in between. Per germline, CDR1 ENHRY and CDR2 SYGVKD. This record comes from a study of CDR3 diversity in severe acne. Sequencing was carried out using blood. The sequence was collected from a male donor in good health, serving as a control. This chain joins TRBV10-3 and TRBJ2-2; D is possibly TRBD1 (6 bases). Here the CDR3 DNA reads TGTGCCATCAGTGAGTTTCAGGGGAGCACCGGGGAGCTGTTTTTT. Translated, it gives CAISEFQGSTGELFF.